Each of the 18 T cell receptor beta chains below was sequenced from the same sample in a study of CD8+ T cells in alopecia areata. Reverse transcription of extracted RNA yielded cDNA, which provided the sequencing template. Data came from immunoSEQ multiplex PCR; TCRdb stores just in-frame clones and leaves some out. The sample consists of 200,000 to 250,000 clones, 50% to 60% of them appearing once. The source was CD4+ T cells sorted from blood, collected at week 0. These receptor sequences come from a human donor with alopecia areata.

The chain recombines TRBV10-3 with TRBJ2-5, with D perhaps matching TRBD2 (6 bases). Trimming pared 10 bases from V and 4 bases from J, leaving 22 bases between. In germline, CDR1 is ENHRY, CDR2 SYGVKD. CDR3 size: 15 residues. The CDR3 nucleotides are TGTGCCACCAGCGGCGGGGCGGTGGACGGAGAGACCCAGTACTTC. It specifies CATSGGAVDGETQYF.

V is TRBV30 and J is TRBJ1-5, with D perhaps matching TRBD1 (6 bases). CDR1 and CDR2 (germline): GTSNPN, SVGIG (reference sequence). There are 16 residues in the CDR3. With 2 bases removed from V and 2 bases from J, the gap between germline ends came to 16 bases. This chain's CDR3 is CAWSLGGTTGNQPQHF. The CDR3 nucleotides are TGTGCCTGGAGTTTAGGGGGGACTACTGGCAATCAGCCCCAGCATTTT.

A few counts support this clone. J is TRBJ1-6 and V is TRBV6-1, with a possible D match to TRBD1 (5 bases). Germline V CDR1 and CDR2: MNHNS, SASEGT. Trimming took off 8 bases at V and 11 bases at J, with 16 bases between the two ends. The CDR3 runs 13 residues. Here the CDR3 reads CASCRDLRTPLHF. CDR3 nucleotide sequence: TGTGCCAGCTGCCGGGACCTTCGGACACCCCTCCACTTT.

This clone was recorded only once. The genes are TRBV2 and TRBJ1-2; D gene ambiguous. The CDR3 sequence is 12 residues long. The V gene lost 8 bases and the J gene lost 1 base, with 8 bases spanning the gap. Per germline, CDR1 SNHLY and CDR2 FYNNEI. The CDR3: CASGVNNYGYTF. CDR3 in DNA: TGTGCCAGCGGGGTAAATAACTATGGCTACACCTTC. The whole variable domain, remainder taken from reference TRBV2 and TRBJ1-2, is EPEVTQTPSHQVTQMGQEVILRCVPISNHLYFYWYRQILGQKVEFLVSFYNNEISEKSEIFDDQFSVERPDGSNFTLKIRSTKLEDSAMYFCASGVNNYGYTFGSGTRLTVV.

The gene calls are TRBV29-1 and TRBJ1-2; D is ambiguous. Between the trimmed V and J ends, which lost 6 bases and 4 bases, there was a span of 24 bases. CDR3 size: 16 residues. The germline CDR1 and CDR2 sequences are SQVTM and ANQGSEA. CDR3 amino acids: CSVFIQDTNYGYGYTF. The CDR3 coding sequence is TGCAGCGTATTCATCCAAGACACAAACTACGGCTATGGCTACACCTTC.

This clone was observed a handful of times. DNA of the CDR3: TGTGCCTGGAGTCACCTCGCGGAGGTTGAAGCTTTCTTT. Its translation: CAWSHLAEVEAFF. The V call is TRBV30, the J call TRBJ1-1, with D unresolved. The CDR3 length is 13 residues. Germline V gene sequence: CDR1 GTSNPN, CDR2 SVGIG (reference sequence). V lost 2 bases and J 7 bases, leaving 14 bases between the germline ends.

CDR3: CASSILSGVVNEQFF. The CDR3, as DNA: TGTGCCAGCAGTATTCTTAGCGGGGTGGTCAATGAGCAGTTCTTC. The chain recombines TRBV27 with TRBJ2-1; TRBD2 matches 8 bases. CDR1 is MNHEY and CDR2 is SMNVEV in the germline V gene (reference sequence). The junction had 9 bases not matched to a gene; V was cut back by 5 bases and J by 6 bases. The CDR3 consists of 15 residues.

This chain links TRBV27 with TRBJ2-7, with 9 bases aligning to TRBD2. V lost 6 bases and J lost 4; bases outside the gene matches: 13. The CDR3 contains 16 residues. CDR1 and CDR2 from the germline V gene are MNHEY and SMNVEV (reference sequence). The CDR3: CASRRDSGSALYEQYF. The CDR3 region has the DNA TGTGCCAGCAGACGGGATAGCGGGAGCGCTTTGTACGAGCAGTACTTC.

The chain joins TRBV7-9 to TRBJ2-4, with a possible D match to TRBD2 (6 bases). V was cut by 1 base and J by 8 bases, with 12 bases left in between. In germline, CDR1 is SEHNR, CDR2 FQNEAQ (reference sequence). The CDR3 contains 14 residues. The DNA of the CDR3 is TGTGCCAGCAGCTTAGGGCACGGAGGGGACATTCAGTACTTC. Protein: CASSLGHGGDIQYF.

This chain connects TRBV6-1 to TRBJ1-5; unclear D gene. The CDR3 has 15 residues. The germline CDR1 and CDR2 sequences are MNHNS and SASEGT. The germline V and J ends were trimmed by 1 base and 0 bases, with 7 bases remaining between them. The DNA for the CDR3 is TGTGCCAGCAGTGAAGGGTTTTATAGCAATCAGCCCCAGCATTTT. It translates to CASSEGFYSNQPQHF.

The chain links TRBV10-1 to TRBJ1-6, with D uncertain. Germline lookup yields CDR1 WNHNN and CDR2 SYGVQD (reference sequence). The CDR3 is 13 amino acids. Trimming took 5 bases from V and 6 from J, leaving 8 bases between them. The CDR3 sequence is CASSYDGNSPLHF. The CDR3 DNA is TGCGCCAGCAGTTACGACGGTAATTCACCCCTCCACTTT.

The chain couples TRBV5-6 to TRBJ1-1, with a possible D match to TRBD1 (5 bases). Germline V gives CDR1 SGHDT, CDR2 YYEEEE. Trimming took 0 bases from V and 6 from J, leaving 15 bases between them. CDR3 size: 15 residues. CDR3 coding DNA: TGTGCCAGCAGCTTGGAGCGCGGGCAGGGCCCTGAAGCTTTCTTT. Protein product: CASSLERGQGPEAFF. Full variable domain (outside the CDR3, taken from reference TRBV5-6 and TRBJ1-1): DAGVTQSPTHLIKTRGQQVTLRCSPKSGHDTVSWYQQALGQGPQFIFQYYEEEERQRGNFPDRFSGHQFPNYSSELNVNALLLGDSALYLCASSLERGQGPEAFFGQGTRLTVV.

J is TRBJ1-1 and V is TRBV7-3; D uncertain. With 3 bases removed from V and 7 bases from J, the gap between germline ends came to 12 bases. The length of the CDR3 is 13 residues. Germline CDR1 SGHTA, CDR2 FQGTGA. The CDR3 here is CASSFSLGGEAFF. The CDR3 nucleotides read TGTGCCAGCAGCTTTTCCTTGGGCGGTGAAGCTTTCTTT.

V gene TRBV14 combines with J gene TRBJ1-2; no definite D call. The V gene's germline CDR1 is SGHDN and CDR2 FVKESK. The V end was cut by 2 bases, the J end by 4 bases, with 8 bases between. CDR3 length: 13 amino acids. CDR3 in DNA: TGTGCCAGCAGCCAACCCCGGGGCTATGGCTACACCTTC. Translation gives CASSQPRGYGYTF.

This clone was observed a handful of times. This specimen includes other DNA sequences encoding the same CDR3. V is TRBV7-9 and J is TRBJ1-1, with D possibly TRBD1 on 5 matching bases. Between the trimmed V and J ends, which lost 1 base and 4 bases, there was a span of 7 bases. The V gene's germline CDR1 is SEHNR and CDR2 FQNEAQ (reference sequence). The CDR3 is 13 amino acids. The CDR3 sequence: CASSLGQGTEAFF. The CDR3 DNA follows: TGTGCCAGCAGCTTAGGGCAGGGCACTGAAGCTTTCTTT.

The sample holds a few counts of this clone. This chain joins TRBV27 and TRBJ2-5; 8 bases fit TRBD1. V lost 6 bases, J lost 2 bases, and 11 bases stayed unmatched. Germline assignment: CDR1 MNHEY and CDR2 SMNVEV (reference sequence). The length of the CDR3 is 16 residues. The CDR3 loop reads CASSSFGQGEQETQYF. The CDR3 DNA follows: TGTGCCAGCAGCTCTTTTGGACAGGGAGAGCAAGAGACCCAGTACTTC.

The chain uses TRBV7-2 and TRBJ2-7; 10 positions match TRBD1. With 3 bases clipped from V and 4 bases from J, the junction kept 6 bases outside the gene matches. The CDR3 has 15 residues. Germline assignment: CDR1 SGHTA and CDR2 FQGNSA. In nucleotides, the CDR3 is TGTGCCAGCAGCTTTCGAGGGACAGGGGTTTACGAGCAGTACTTC. It yields the protein CASSFRGTGVYEQYF.

This clone came up many times. V is TRBV10-3 and J is TRBJ2-7, with a weak D call TRBD1 (5 bases). V gave up 10 bases and J gave up 0 bases, with 10 bases separating them. Germline V CDR1 and CDR2: ENHRY, SYGVKD. The CDR3 runs to 12 residues. The CDR3 nucleotides are TGTGCCACCCAGGGTATCTCCTACGAGCAGTACTTC. As protein: CATQGISYEQYF.